The present TCR beta chain was sequenced within a study of glioma-infiltrating T cells after dendritic cell vaccination. In the study overall: Monocyte-derived dendritic cells, cultured less than 8 days with IL-4 and GM-CSF, were pulsed with autologous tumor lysate.

The CDR3 length is 14 residues. Losses at the gene ends were 2 bases for V and 7 bases for J; bases not matched to a gene: 7. The germline V gene encodes CDR1 GTSNPN and CDR2 SVGIG (reference sequence). Assay: immunoSEQ multiplex PCR; the TCRdb copy retains only in-frame clones and omits some. The repertoire holds about 65,000 clones, with approximately 86% as singletons. Time point noted: after dendritic cell vaccination, including at tumor progression/relapse. V gene TRBV30 combines with J gene TRBJ1-5; 8 positions agree with TRBD1. The clonotype originates from a human donor with glioblastoma. Source: blood, taken after dendritic cell vaccination. The CDR3 bases are TGTGCCTGGAGTTGGGCAGGGGGCGACCAGCCCCAGCATTTT. Its protein is CAWSWAGGDQPQHF.